This TCR beta chain was identified during a study of blood T cell repertoires in COVID-19. For the study at large: Italy, Spain and the United States were the sources of the convalescent and acute COVID-19 samples. The analysed material was cDNA or gDNA that came from T cells, B-cell-depleted T cells, or PBMCs.

Authors' methods: Reference gene primer amplification gave estimated nucleated cell counts. The repertoire was sequenced with immunoSEQ multiplex PCR; TCRdb's copy has only in-frame clones and lacks some. V, J and clone size derive from that table, while D and trimming were established from the DNA sequence. The data contain about 360,000 clones, around 84% of them singletons. The sequenced sample consisted of peripheral blood. This receptor was identified in a human donor with acute or convalescent COVID-19. The donor label of this sample is uncertain.

DNA for the CDR3: TGTGCCAGCTCACCATGGGGACGGGAGAATCAGCCCCAGCATTTT. It codes for CASSPWGRENQPQHF. V gene TRBV18 combines with J gene TRBJ1-5; the D gene is possibly TRBD1 (5 bases). Germline lookup yields CDR1 KGHSH and CDR2 LQKENI. This CDR3 contains 15 residues. V was shortened by 2 bases and J by 4 bases, with 12 bases between the two germline ends.